Each of the 25 T cell receptor beta chains below was sequenced from the same sample in a study of blood T cell repertoires in COVID-19. TCRdb keeps only in-frame clones here, not all; method: immunoSEQ multiplex PCR. The table has about 230,000 clones, approximately 87% seen once; the top ten hold 2.6%. The sample was peripheral blood. Receptors originate from an older woman with active or convalescent COVID-19.

The rearrangement joins TRBV29-1 to TRBJ1-2; TRBD1 matches 9 bases. Trimming cost V 5 bases and J 4 bases; bases outside gene matches: 5. Per germline, CDR1 SQVTM and CDR2 ANQGSEA. There are 13 residues in the CDR3. The CDR3 sequence is CSVPGQGSYGYTF. The DNA of the CDR3 is TGCAGCGTTCCCGGACAGGGGTCCTATGGCTACACCTTC.

Of note for this clone: Other DNA sequences of this sample code for an identical CDR3. V usage is TRBV6-1 and J usage is TRBJ1-5; perhaps TRBD1 as D (5 bases). The CDR3 runs 14 residues. Trimming left V 2 bases short and J 4 bases short, with 9 bases between. Germline values: CDR1 MNHNS, CDR2 SASEGT. This CDR3 is CASSEFRGNQPQHF. The CDR3 coding sequence is TGTGCCAGCAGTGAATTCCGGGGGAATCAGCCCCAGCATTTT.

This clone was counted once. The gene calls are TRBV19 and TRBJ1-2, with TRBD1 identical over 7 bases. V shed 2 bases, J shed 6 bases, and the junction held 9 bases outside the gene matches. This CDR3 is 15 amino acids long. Germline V gene lookup returns CDR1 LNHDA and CDR2 SQIVND (reference sequence). The CDR3 protein is CASSILRQGRHGYTF. DNA of the CDR3: TGTGCCAGTAGTATATTAAGACAGGGTCGGCATGGCTACACCTTC.

The chain carries TRBV10-2 and TRBJ1-6, with a weak D call TRBD1 (6 bases). The V end lost 3 bases, the J end lost 6 bases, and 6 bases lay between the germline ends. The CDR3 runs to 13 residues. The germline gives CDR1 WSHSY, CDR2 SAAADI. In nucleotides, the CDR3 is TGCGCCAGCAGTGAACAGGGTAATTCACCCCTCCACTTT. The encoded protein is CASSEQGNSPLHF.

In this sample, this clone turned up a few times. The gene calls are TRBV7-2 and TRBJ2-7; 12 bases align to TRBD2. CDR3 length: 14 residues. Per germline, CDR1 SGHTA and CDR2 FQGNSA. The junction had 1 base not matched to a gene; V was cut back by 3 bases and J by 4 bases. The CDR3 is CASSLTSGSYEQYF. Written as DNA, the CDR3 is TGTGCCAGCAGCTTGACTAGCGGGAGTTACGAGCAGTACTTC. The full variable domain, rest sourced from reference TRBV7-2 and TRBJ2-7, is GAGVSQSPSNKVTEKGKDVELRCDPISGHTALYWYRQSLGQGLEFLIYFQGNSAPDKSGLPSDRFSAERTGGSVSTLTIQRTQQEDSAVYLCASSLTSGSYEQYFGPGTRLTVT.

The chain joins TRBV28 to TRBJ1-5, with unresolved D. V was trimmed by 8 bases and J by 6 bases, leaving 14 bases between them. This CDR3 is 13 amino acids long. Germline values: CDR1 MDHEN, CDR2 SYDVKM. CDR3 coding DNA: TGTGCCAGCGGGTCCCGGGGAGGTCAGCCCCAGCATTTT. As protein: CASGSRGGQPQHF.

The rearrangement uses TRBV6-5 and TRBJ2-7, with 7 bases fitting TRBD1. The CDR3 extends over 14 amino acids. Germline values: CDR1 MNHEY, CDR2 SVGAGI. The trim removed 6 bases at V and 2 bases at J, leaving 7 bases unmatched. CDR3 DNA sequence: TGTGCCAGCAGCAACAGGGGCCTCCCCTACGAGCAGTACTTC. Protein: CASSNRGLPYEQYF.

This chain uses TRBV18 with TRBJ2-7; 10 nucleotides line up with TRBD1. CDR3 length equals 17 residues. V shed 1 base and J 2 bases; nucleotides not matched to a gene: 8. Per the germline V gene, CDR1 is KGHSH and CDR2 is LQKENI. The CDR3 is CASSPQGPGQGTYEQYF. DNA for the CDR3: TGTGCCAGCTCACCACAGGGACCGGGACAGGGGACCTACGAGCAGTACTTC.

This clone was found once. V gene TRBV6-5 combines with J gene TRBJ1-1; 7 nucleotides align to TRBD1. The V segment lost 4 bases and the J segment 4 bases; nucleotides outside the gene matches: 6. In germline, CDR1 is MNHEY, CDR2 SVGAGI. This CDR3 region has 14 residues. The CDR3: CASSLRGQGTEAFF. CDR3 bases: TGTGCCAGCAGTTTAAGGGGGCAGGGCACTGAAGCTTTCTTT.

The genes are TRBV5-1 and TRBJ1-4; 7 bases map to TRBD1. The trim removed 2 bases at V and 8 bases at J, leaving 6 bases unmatched. The V gene's germline CDR1 is SGHRS and CDR2 YFSETQ. This CDR3 has 14 amino acids. In DNA form, the CDR3 reads TGCGCCAGCAGCTTAAGGGGGCTGGAGGAAAAACTGTTTTTT. This translates into CASSLRGLEEKLFF. The full variable domain, rest sourced from reference TRBV5-1 and TRBJ1-4, is KAGVTQTPRYLIKTRGQQVTLSCSPISGHRSVSWYQQTPGQGLQFLFEYFSETQRNKGNFPGRFSGRQFSNSRSEMNVSTLELGDSALYLCASSLRGLEEKLFFGSGTQLSVL.

The chain joins TRBV2 to TRBJ1-5; D not resolved. V lost 3 bases to trimming and J lost 4 bases, with 10 bases between them. Germline V lookup: CDR1 SNHLY, CDR2 FYNNEI. The CDR3 runs 14 residues. CDR3 DNA: TGTGCCAGCAGTGACGTGGGCCAGAATCAGCCCCAGCATTTT. Encoded protein: CASSDVGQNQPQHF.

The chain carries TRBV27 and TRBJ2-6; D is perhaps TRBD2 (5 bases). Germline assignment: CDR1 MNHEY and CDR2 SMNVEV (reference sequence). The V gene lost 1 base and the J gene lost 0 bases, with 10 bases spanning the gap. The CDR3 runs 17 residues. The CDR3 loop reads CASSLFGLSSGANVLTF. In DNA form, the CDR3 reads TGTGCCAGCAGTTTATTTGGACTCTCCTCTGGGGCCAACGTCCTGACTTTC.

The chain combines TRBV7-2 with TRBJ1-2; tentatively, D is TRBD1 (5 bases). Germline CDR1 is SGHTA and CDR2 is FQGNSA. V dropped 0 bases and J dropped 0 bases, with 11 bases sitting between them. The CDR3 loop spans 16 amino acids. The CDR3 region is CASSLAIDSSNYGYTF. The CDR3 nucleotides read TGTGCCAGCAGCTTAGCCATAGACAGTTCTAACTATGGCTACACCTTC.

The chain joins TRBV7-9 to TRBJ1-6; D is unclear. CDR3 size: 15 residues. V lost 5 bases and J lost 5, with 13 bases in between. CDR1 and CDR2 (germline): SEHNR, FQNEAQ (reference sequence). The CDR3 sequence: CASSTLRANNSPLHF. In DNA form, the CDR3 reads TGTGCCAGCAGCACTTTAAGAGCCAATAATTCACCCCTCCACTTT. Complete variable domain (other parts from reference TRBV7-9 and TRBJ1-6): DTGVSQNPRHKITKRGQNVTFRCDPISEHNRLYWYRQTLGQGPEFLTYFQNEAQLEKSRLLSDRFSAERPKGSFSTLEIQRTEQGDSAMYLCASSTLRANNSPLHFGNGTRLTVT.

V and J are TRBV5-1 and TRBJ2-7, with a weak D call TRBD2 (6 bases). The CDR3 runs to 15 residues. The V gene's germline CDR1 is SGHRS and CDR2 YFSETQ. Trimming cost V 0 bases and J 5 bases, with 15 bases left between them. CDR3 protein: CASSLGAGGTNEQYF. The CDR3 DNA follows: TGCGCCAGCAGCTTGGGGGCAGGCGGGACCAACGAGCAGTACTTC. The full variable domain, in which reference TRBV5-1 and TRBJ2-7 provide the parts outside the CDR3, is KAGVTQTPRYLIKTRGQQVTLSCSPISGHRSVSWYQQTPGQGLQFLFEYFSETQRNKGNFPGRFSGRQFSNSRSEMNVSTLELGDSALYLCASSLGAGGTNEQYFGPGTRLTVT.

This clone was observed once. The CDR3, as DNA: TGTGCTAGTGGTTTGCTTGATCAGCCCCAGCATTTT. Its protein is CASGLLDQPQHF. The chain couples TRBV12-5 to TRBJ1-5; D is uncertain. Germline CDR1 is LGHNT and CDR2 is FRNRAP. CDR3 size: 12 residues. Trimming shortened V by 2 bases and J by 5 bases, and 4 bases separated the two germline ends. The variable domain in full, completed from reference TRBV12-5 and TRBJ1-5, reads DARVTQTPRHKVTEMGQEVTMRCQPILGHNTVFWYRQTMMQGLELLAYFRNRAPLDDSGMPKDRFSAEMPDATLATLKIQPSEPRDSAVYFCASGLLDQPQHFGDGTRLSIL.

This chain links TRBV9 with TRBJ2-2; 9 bases fit TRBD2. Losses at the gene ends were 3 bases for V and 5 bases for J; bases not matched to a gene: 8. Germline V gene lookup returns CDR1 SGDLS and CDR2 YYNGEE. This CDR3 spans 16 amino acids. CDR3 in amino acids: CASSAVGLAFTGELFF. The CDR3 bases are TGTGCCAGCAGCGCCGTCGGACTAGCGTTTACCGGGGAGCTGTTTTTT.

This chain connects TRBV19 to TRBJ1-5, with TRBD1 matching 7 bases. The CDR3 is 17 amino acids. The V and J ends lost 8 bases and 6 bases, in that order; junction bases with no gene match: 19. The germline V gene encodes CDR1 LNHDA and CDR2 SQIVND (reference sequence). The CDR3 nucleotides are TGTGCCAGTCAAAGGGGGACAGTTTCGGGCCCTGGTCAGCCCCAGCATTTT. This codes for CASQRGTVSGPGQPQHF.

The gene calls are TRBV6-5 and TRBJ1-2, with TRBD1 matching 7 bases. Germline values: CDR1 MNHEY, CDR2 SVGAGI. The CDR3 has 13 amino acids. V lost 8 bases to trimming and J lost 4 bases; unmatched junction nucleotides: 7. DNA for the CDR3: TGTGCCAGCCAGCCCGGACAGGTCTATGGCTACACCTTC. Protein: CASQPGQVYGYTF.

This sequence joins TRBV24-1 and TRBJ2-1; 10 bases fit TRBD1. Germline V lookup: CDR1 KGHDR, CDR2 SFDVKD. V lost 4 bases and J lost 10; bases outside the gene matches: 12. The CDR3 is 16 residues long. DNA of the CDR3: TGTGCCACCAGTGACTCCGGGACAGGGGTGGGGAAGGAGCAGTTCTTC. Protein product: CATSDSGTGVGKEQFF.

This chain joins TRBV19 and TRBJ2-5; D remains ambiguous. The V gene's germline CDR1 is LNHDA and CDR2 SQIVND (reference sequence). The CDR3 spans 14 residues. V was clipped by 5 bases and J by 1 base, with 11 bases between them. This CDR3 is CASSLTTFQETQYF. CDR3 nucleotides: TGTGCCAGTAGTCTTACTACCTTCCAAGAGACCCAGTACTTC.

The V and J genes are TRBV7-9 and TRBJ2-1; D is undetermined. V gave up 3 bases and J gave up 10 bases, with 7 bases separating them. From germline, CDR1 is SEHNR and CDR2 FQNEAQ (reference sequence). The CDR3 extends over 11 amino acids. The CDR3 here is CASSFGVEQFF. The DNA for the CDR3 is TGTGCCAGCAGCTTTGGAGTGGAGCAGTTCTTC. The variable domain in full, with the rest retrieved from reference TRBV7-9 and TRBJ2-1, is DTGVSQNPRHKITKRGQNVTFRCDPISEHNRLYWYRQTLGQGPEFLTYFQNEAQLEKSRLLSDRFSAERPKGSFSTLEIQRTEQGDSAMYLCASSFGVEQFFGPGTRLTVL.

This clone was seen only a few times. The genes are TRBV7-9 and TRBJ2-4; D is undetermined. CDR3 length: 14 amino acids. Germline CDR1 SEHNR, CDR2 FQNEAQ (reference sequence). Trimming took 4 bases from V and 1 from J, leaving 8 bases between them. This CDR3 reads CASSSVEAKNIQYF. DNA of the CDR3: TGTGCCAGCAGCTCGGTGGAGGCCAAAAACATTCAGTACTTC.

This clone is a singleton in its sample. The rearrangement joins TRBV18 to TRBJ2-1; 9 bases map to TRBD1. The V gene end was trimmed by 1 base and the J gene end by 7 bases; junction bases not matched to a gene: 2. The CDR3 runs to 14 residues. Germline V lookup: CDR1 KGHSH, CDR2 LQKENI. CDR3 amino acids: CASSPRDRENEQFF. In DNA form, the CDR3 reads TGTGCCAGCTCACCACGGGACAGGGAGAATGAGCAGTTCTTC.

This clone was picked up a small number of times. The chain is built from TRBV11-2 and TRBJ1-2; a weak D match, TRBD1 (6 bases). The germline CDR1 and CDR2 sequences are SGHAT and FQNNGV. The CDR3 sequence is 16 residues long. Trimming cost V 1 base and J 0 bases, with 12 bases left between them. The CDR3 sequence is CASSLAAGETNYGYTF. The CDR3 nucleotides read TGTGCCAGCAGCTTAGCGGCAGGGGAGACTAACTATGGCTACACCTTC.